A single sample is the source of the 10 T cell receptor beta chains below, sequenced in a study of blood T cell repertoires in COVID-19. Sequencing used immunoSEQ multiplex PCR; TCRdb keeps in-frame clones, though not all of them. The sample comprises several thousand clones, 93% of which are singletons, and 1.5% to 2% rests with the top ten. Sequencing input: peripheral blood. Source of these receptors: a human donor in a cohort sampled during active COVID-19.

The chain carries TRBV7-2 and TRBJ2-1, with TRBD2 identical over 10 bases. Trimming cost V 5 bases and J 6 bases; bases outside gene matches: 4. CDR1 SGHTA and CDR2 FQGNSA come from the germline V gene. The length of the CDR3 is 14 residues. The CDR3 sequence: CASSPLAGGNEQFF. The CDR3 DNA reads as TGTGCCAGCAGCCCATTAGCGGGGGGCAATGAGCAGTTCTTC.

This rearrangement joins TRBV15 to TRBJ1-1; D gene unclear. This CDR3 region has 14 residues. The germline gives CDR1 LNHNV, CDR2 YYDKDF (reference sequence). Trimming shortened V by 3 bases and J by 0 bases, and 8 bases separated the two germline ends. CDR3 amino acids: CATSSLTLNTEAFF. For the CDR3, the DNA is TGTGCCACCAGCAGCCTAACGCTGAACACTGAAGCTTTCTTT.

This clone came up once. CDR3 amino acids: CASSTPNYGYTF. The CDR3 region has the DNA TGTGCCAGCAGTACACCCAACTATGGCTACACCTTC. The genes are TRBV12-3 or TRBV12-4 and TRBJ1-2; no reliable D call. The V gene lost 5 bases and the J gene lost 2 bases, with 6 bases spanning the gap. This CDR3 contains 12 residues.

J is TRBJ2-3 and V is TRBV6-2 or TRBV6-3; 10 bases align to TRBD1. Germline values: CDR1 MNHEY, CDR2 SVGEGT. The CDR3 is 19 residues long. V was clipped by 0 bases and J by 4 bases; unmatched bases: 13. Written as DNA, the CDR3 is TGTGCCAGCAGTTACTCGAAAAGACAGGGGGCGGTCGGGGCAGATACGCAGTATTTT. Encoded protein: CASSYSKRQGAVGADTQYF.

The gene calls are TRBV7-2 and TRBJ1-6; 8 bases agree with TRBD1. The germline CDR1 and CDR2 sequences are SGHTA and FQGNSA. The CDR3 length is 16 residues. After removal of 3 bases from V and 9 bases from J, the junction contained 10 bases not matched to a gene. The CDR3 nucleotides are TGTGCCAGCAGCTTCTCAGGACAGGGAAACGCTTCACCCCTCCACTTT. It encodes CASSFSGQGNASPLHF.

This chain uses TRBV27 with TRBJ2-7; 8 bases align to TRBD1. This CDR3 comprises 14 residues. The trim removed 5 bases at V and 2 bases at J, leaving 5 bases unmatched. CDR1 MNHEY and CDR2 SMNVEV come from the germline V gene (reference sequence). DNA of the CDR3: TGTGCCAGCAGTGTAGACAGGGGTACCTACGAGCAGTACTTC. Translation gives CASSVDRGTYEQYF.

This chain connects TRBV11-2 to TRBJ2-7, with 12 bases identical to TRBD2. This CDR3 spans 16 amino acids. In germline, CDR1 is SGHAT, CDR2 FQNNGV. The J segment lost 5 bases and the V segment lost 6 bases, leaving 11 bases of the junction unmatched. The CDR3 here is CASRSGLAGILDEQYF. CDR3 sequence (DNA): TGTGCCAGCAGATCTGGACTAGCGGGAATTCTTGACGAGCAGTACTTC.

The chain joins TRBV6-5 to TRBJ2-5; TRBD2 agrees at 9 bases. The ends lost 5 bases at V and 5 bases at J; junction bases unmatched: 6. Germline values: CDR1 MNHEY, CDR2 SVGAGI. This CDR3 is built from 14 residues. The CDR3 DNA reads TGTGCCAGCAGTAGAATAGCGGGAGTGGAGACCCAGTACTTC. Its protein is CASSRIAGVETQYF.

This chain joins TRBV9 and TRBJ1-2; 12 nucleotides match TRBD1. After removal of 3 bases from V and 7 bases from J, the junction contained 10 bases not matched to a gene. The germline V gene has CDR1 SGDLS and CDR2 YYNGEE. CDR3 size: 16 residues. DNA of the CDR3: TGTGCCAGCAGCGCCCAACCGGGACAGGGGGCGCGTGGCTACACCTTC. Translating gives CASSAQPGQGARGYTF.

The chain has TRBV19 and TRBJ2-2, with D perhaps matching TRBD1 (6 bases). With 7 bases removed from V and 4 bases from J, the gap between germline ends came to 16 bases. CDR1 LNHDA and CDR2 SQIVND come from the germline V gene (reference sequence). The CDR3 contains 15 residues. The DNA for the CDR3 is TGTGCCAGTATCTCTGGACAGCTCCCCACCGGGGAGCTGTTTTTT. Its protein is CASISGQLPTGELFF.